This record covers a single T cell receptor (beta chain). Its antigen is unidentified. This record belongs to a study of blood T cells in healthy people across ages. Across the whole study: About one barcoded TCR beta cDNA was captured per two T cells.

The ends lost 5 bases at V and 0 bases at J; junction bases unmatched: 12. Germline values: CDR1 SGHVS, CDR2 FNYEAQ. The CDR3 loop spans 18 amino acids. Healthy Caucasians from Russia aged roughly 6 to 100 served as donors. For the second PCR, which ran for roughly 7 to 11 cycles, a sample-barcoded 5' primer and a J-beta primer mix were used. Using its own MiXCR run on the 5' RACE reads, TCRdb lists one record per CDR3 protein. The sample yields around 1,900,000 distinct CDR3 sequences, 30% to 40% seen once. Study-level points and caveats: CMV status of donors was not determined, possibly confounding expanded clonotype changes. Naive T cell percentage strongly correlated with TCR beta diversity.

The material sequenced was blood. The TCR comes from a human donor in good health. The chain is built from TRBV7-6 and TRBJ2-2, with 7 bases fitting TRBD1. The chain's CDR3 is CASSERGQLSANTGELFF. CDR3 nucleotide sequence: TGTGCCAGCAGCGAACGGGGACAGCTGAGCGCGAACACCGGGGAGCTGTTTTTT.